One and the same sample provided the 14 T cell receptor beta chains below, sequenced in a study of metastatic and nonmetastatic thyroid tumors. Nobody among the patients had been given any treatment before thyroid surgery. Using MiXCR, TCRdb re-called clones from the PCR reads. The sample gives about 41,000 clones, 28% of which show up once; about 10% is in the top ten. Sequencing used blood. Receptors originate from a male donor with papillary thyroid cancer or a benign thyroid nodule (not recorded which). Some clones in this sample may be carry-over from other donors' samples.

This clone was seen at least ten times. A much larger clone lies one base from this, so it may be a read error. V and J are TRBV28 and TRBJ1-6, with a tentative D call TRBD1 (5 bases). The CDR3 runs to 13 residues. Per the germline V gene, CDR1 is MDHEN and CDR2 is SYDVKM. Here the CDR3 reads CAGSQPRDSPLHF. CDR3 nucleotide sequence: TGTGCCGGCAGCCAGCCCAGGGATTCACCCCTCCACTTT.

This clone has a count of ten or more. The chain couples TRBV28 to TRBJ2-4, with 9 bases aligning to TRBD1. J lost 8 bases, V lost 4 bases, and 6 bases had no gene match. The CDR3 sequence is 14 residues long. The germline gives CDR1 MDHEN, CDR2 SYDVKM. CDR3 in amino acids: CASSSGQGTHIQYF. In nucleotides, the CDR3 is TGTGCCAGCAGTTCGGGACAGGGCACACACATTCAGTACTTC.

The gene calls are TRBV6-4 and TRBJ2-3; D is possibly TRBD2 (6 bases). V dropped 0 bases and J dropped 6 bases, with 13 bases sitting between them. Per the germline V gene, CDR1 is MRHNA and CDR2 is SNTAGT. This CDR3 comprises 15 residues. CDR3 protein: CASSDSRGCLDTQYF. The CDR3 DNA reads as TGTGCCAGCAGTGACTCCCGGGGGTGCCTGGATACGCAGTATTTT.

This clone was recorded many times. The rearrangement links TRBV11-3 to TRBJ2-1, with 7 bases matching TRBD1. V lost 5 bases, J lost 2 bases, and 6 bases stayed unmatched. CDR3 length equals 15 residues. Germline values: CDR1 SGHNT, CDR2 YENEEA. CDR3: CASSRGTETYNEQFF. The CDR3 DNA sequence: TGTGCCAGCAGCCGAGGGACAGAAACCTACAATGAGCAGTTCTTC.

This clone was seen ten or more times. The genes are TRBV6-4 and TRBJ2-3; D is perhaps TRBD2 (6 bases). The CDR3 totals 14 residues. V lost 5 bases and J lost 3, with 12 bases in between. Germline V gene sequence: CDR1 MRHNA, CDR2 SNTAGT. The CDR3 nucleotides are TGTGCCAGCAGTCCGGGACTGCATACAGATACGCAGTATTTT. Amino acid sequence: CASSPGLHTDTQYF.

This clone was detected a few times. The gene calls are TRBV12-3 or TRBV12-4 and TRBJ2-7, with 7 bases lining up with TRBD2. V lost 5 bases, J lost 3 bases, and 10 bases stayed unmatched. The length of the CDR3 is 15 residues. Here the CDR3 reads CASSATGTICYEQYF. The CDR3 DNA reads as TGTGCCAGCAGTGCGACCGGGACTATCTGCTACGAGCAGTACTTC.

The chain has TRBV4-1 and TRBJ2-2; TRBD2 matches at 7 bases. CDR1 is MGHRA and CDR2 is YSYEKL in the germline V gene. The trim removed 4 bases at V and 2 bases at J, leaving 10 bases unmatched. The CDR3 totals 17 residues. CDR3 in amino acids: CASSRHSSGFNTGELFF. The CDR3 coding sequence is TGCGCCAGCAGCCGCCATAGTAGCGGGTTCAACACCGGGGAGCTGTTTTTT.

Regarding this clone: The junction differs from germline at one of its ends, possibly a read error. V is TRBV5-1 and J is TRBJ2-1; 7 bases are a match to TRBD1. Germline V gives CDR1 SGHRS, CDR2 YFSETQ. This CDR3 spans 15 amino acids. The CDR3 DNA reads TGCGCCAACAGCCCAACAGGGGAACCATCAAATGAGCAGTTCTTC. The encoded protein is CANSPTGEPSNEQFF.

This clone is medium-sized in the sample. The chain's CDR3 is CSATGGSNEQFF. DNA for the CDR3: TGCAGTGCTACCGGCGGGTCCAATGAGCAGTTCTTC. This chain uses TRBV20-1 with TRBJ2-1; possibly TRBD2 for D (5 bases). CDR3 size: 12 residues. Germline V gene lookup returns CDR1 DFQATT and CDR2 SNEGSKA (reference sequence). Trimming cost V 4 bases and J 6 bases, with 10 bases left between them.

This clone was seen many times. The rearrangement links TRBV7-2 to TRBJ1-4, with D possibly matching TRBD1 (6 bases). CDR3 length: 13 residues. The germline V gene has CDR1 SGHTA and CDR2 FQGNSA. V was cut by 1 base and J by 8 bases, with 8 bases left in between. The CDR3, as DNA: TGTGCCAGCAGCTTAGACAGGGAGGAAAAACTGTTTTTT. It is translated as CASSLDREEKLFF.

In regard to this clone: The CDR3 does not close with the conserved phenylalanine or tryptophan, likely indicating a read error. The V and J genes are TRBV7-7 and TRBJ1-6, with 7 bases lining up with TRBD1. Germline V gene lookup returns CDR1 SSHAT and CDR2 FNYEAQ (reference sequence). CDR3 length equals 14 residues. The DNA of the CDR3 is TGTGCTAGCAGCATCAGACAGGGTCCGTCACCCCTCCACTCT. This translates into CASSIRQGPSPLHS.

This clone turned up a few times. V is TRBV20-1 and J is TRBJ1-1, with no clear D. The CDR3 has 11 residues. Trimming shortened V by 5 bases and J by 0 bases, and 4 bases separated the two germline ends. Germline values: CDR1 DFQATT, CDR2 SNEGSKA (reference sequence). CDR3 residues: CSAPMNTEAFF. CDR3 bases: TGCAGTGCTCCAATGAACACTGAAGCTTTCTTT.

This clone occurred a few times. V gene TRBV6-2 or TRBV6-3 combines with J gene TRBJ1-1; no firm D call. Looked up from germline, CDR1 is MNHEY and CDR2 is SVGEGT. V lost 4 bases to trimming and J lost 9 bases, with 12 bases between them. The CDR3 has 12 residues. This chain's CDR3 is CASSSLSLQAFF. The CDR3 DNA reads as TGTGCCAGCAGTTCGCTCAGTCTTCAAGCTTTCTTT.

The chain couples TRBV29-1 to TRBJ2-5, with D perhaps TRBD2 (7 bases). The length of the CDR3 is 12 residues. The ends were cut back, 6 bases at V and 5 bases at J, with 13 bases in the middle. Germline lookup yields CDR1 SQVTM and CDR2 ANQGSEA. The CDR3 sequence is CSVRGGGETQYF. In DNA, the CDR3 is TGCAGCGTGAGAGGGGGGGGTGAGACCCAGTACTTC.